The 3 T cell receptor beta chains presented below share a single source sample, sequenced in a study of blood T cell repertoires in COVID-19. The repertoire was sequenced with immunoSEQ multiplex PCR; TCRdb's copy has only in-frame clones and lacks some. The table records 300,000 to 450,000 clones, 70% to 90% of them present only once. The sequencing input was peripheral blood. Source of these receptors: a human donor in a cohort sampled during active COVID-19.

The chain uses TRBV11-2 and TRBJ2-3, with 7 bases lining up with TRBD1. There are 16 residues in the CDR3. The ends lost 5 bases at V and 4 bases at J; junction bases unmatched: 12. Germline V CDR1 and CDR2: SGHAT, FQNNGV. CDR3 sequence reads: CASSHLQGIGSDTQYF. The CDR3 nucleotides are TGTGCCAGCAGCCACCTACAGGGGATAGGGTCAGATACGCAGTATTTT. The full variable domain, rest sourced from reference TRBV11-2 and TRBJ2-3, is EAGVAQSPRYKIIEKRQSVAFWCNPISGHATLYWYQQILGQGPKLLIQFQNNGVVDDSQLPKDRFSAERLKGVDSTLKIQPAKLEDSAVYLCASSHLQGIGSDTQYFGPGTRLTVL.

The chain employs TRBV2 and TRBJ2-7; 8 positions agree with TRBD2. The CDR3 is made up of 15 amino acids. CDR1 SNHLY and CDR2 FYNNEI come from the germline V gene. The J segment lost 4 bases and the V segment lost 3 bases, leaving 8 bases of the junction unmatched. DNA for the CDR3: TGTGCCAGCAGTGATGTAGCGGGAAGGGTTTACGAGCAGTACTTC. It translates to CASSDVAGRVYEQYF.

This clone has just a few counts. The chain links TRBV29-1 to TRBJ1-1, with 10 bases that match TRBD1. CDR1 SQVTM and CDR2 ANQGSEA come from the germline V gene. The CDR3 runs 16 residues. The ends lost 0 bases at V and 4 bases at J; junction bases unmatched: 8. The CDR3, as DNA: TGCAGCGTTGAAGAGACAGGGGGCGTATGGGGCACTGAAGCTTTCTTT. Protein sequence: CSVEETGGVWGTEAFF.